This entry is about one TCR beta chain. The data belong to a study of blood T cell repertoires in COVID-19. Whole-study context: From the United States, Italy and Spain came samples of acute and convalescent COVID-19.

The V end was cut by 0 bases, the J end by 8 bases, with 16 bases between. CDR1 is SGHTA, CDR2 FQGTGA, per germline. This CDR3 is built from 15 residues. Sequenced by immunoSEQ multiplex PCR; TCRdb stores in-frame clones only, minus some. The repertoire holds 150,000 to 200,000 clones, roughly four fifths seen once, with roughly 19% in the top ten. Sequencing input: peripheral blood. The receptor's source is an elderly woman with acute or convalescent COVID-19. The chain has TRBV7-3 and TRBJ1-2, with D unclear. The CDR3 nucleotides read TGTGCCAGCAGCTTAACGGGGTCGAGGGATGGGGGCTACACCTTC. The encoded protein is CASSLTGSRDGGYTF.